These T cell receptor beta chains were read from a single sample in a study of Ad26.COV2.S vaccination and SARS-CoV-2 variants. The protocol was immunoSEQ multiplex PCR, while the TCRdb copy is restricted to in-frame clones and leaves out a portion. The sample contains about 350,000 clones, about 87% of which appear only once. The sequencing used peripheral blood, collected in a trial of Ad26.COV2.S vaccine versus placebo. All receptors derive from a person aged 18 to 65 who received the Ad26.COV2.S COVID-19 vaccine or a placebo. CDR3s leave out the opening cysteine and the closing phenylalanine or tryptophan. Fields, in order: J gene, V gene, CDR3 protein.

TRBJ2-7 TRBV29-1 SVENRQGVGEQY
TRBJ1-1 TRBV6-4 ASSVEENTEAF
TRBJ2-5 TRBV5-1 ASSYQDLSVPY
TRBJ2-5 TRBV9 ASSVAGETQY
TRBJ1-5 TRBV7-2 ASSLAPPQVGRPQH
TRBJ1-5 TRBV7-6 ASSPTGTRFRNQPQH
TRBJ1-4 TRBV4-2 ASSQLPGTATNEKLF
TRBJ1-2 TRBV15 ATSRDSPLANYGYT
TRBJ2-3 TRBV14 ASSPYSTDTQY
TRBJ2-7 TRBV7-7 ASSLDWGNSYEQY
TRBJ2-1 TRBV2 ASGTYNEQF
TRBJ1-1 TRBV28 ASRSLGDEAF
TRBJ2-5 TRBV7-3 ASSLTGGTSGSSQETQY
TRBJ2-1 TRBV14 ASSQDRRNEQF
TRBJ1-4 TRBV27 ASSLGLPRSWEKLF